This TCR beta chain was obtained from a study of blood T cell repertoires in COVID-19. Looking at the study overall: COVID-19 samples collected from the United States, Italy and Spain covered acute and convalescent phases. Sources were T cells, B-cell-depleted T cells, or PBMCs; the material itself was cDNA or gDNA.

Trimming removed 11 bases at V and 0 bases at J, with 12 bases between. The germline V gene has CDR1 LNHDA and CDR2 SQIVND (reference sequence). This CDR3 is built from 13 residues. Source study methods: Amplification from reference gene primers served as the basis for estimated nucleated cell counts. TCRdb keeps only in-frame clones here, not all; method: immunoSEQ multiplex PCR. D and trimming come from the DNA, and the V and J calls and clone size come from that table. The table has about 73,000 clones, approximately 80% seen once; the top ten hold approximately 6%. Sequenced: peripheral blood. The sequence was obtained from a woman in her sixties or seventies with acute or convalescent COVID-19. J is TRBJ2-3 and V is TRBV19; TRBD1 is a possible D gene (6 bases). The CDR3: CAARTASTDTQYF. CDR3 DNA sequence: TGTGCCGCTCGGACAGCTAGCACAGATACGCAGTATTTT.